Included here is one T cell receptor beta chain sequence, with context. What it binds is not known. Data came from immunoSEQ multiplex PCR; TCRdb stores just in-frame clones and leaves some out. The sample has nearly 70,000 clones, roughly 94% seen once. This CDR3 is built from 13 residues. CDR1 SGHNT and CDR2 YYREEE come from the germline V gene (reference sequence). The V gene end was trimmed by 10 bases and the J gene end by 2 bases; junction bases not matched to a gene: 7. The source of the sample is a study of T cell clonotyping in hematopoietic cell transplantation. Study observations and caveats: At the given depth, recipient repertoires were over 95% de novo clonotypes. Recipient TCR diversity dropped after transplant; expanded clonotypes rose from day 30 to 180. Cells were unsorted, so CD4 and CD8 contributions were not separated.

This receptor was taken from a man aged 50 to 59 in good health. Some clones in this sample may be carry-over from other donors' samples. The chain links TRBV5-4 to TRBJ2-5; 8 positions match TRBD1. The specimen was peripheral blood mononuclear cells. This CDR3 reads CAFSGQAQETQYF. In DNA form, the CDR3 reads TGTGCCTTTTCGGGACAGGCACAAGAGACCCAGTACTTC.